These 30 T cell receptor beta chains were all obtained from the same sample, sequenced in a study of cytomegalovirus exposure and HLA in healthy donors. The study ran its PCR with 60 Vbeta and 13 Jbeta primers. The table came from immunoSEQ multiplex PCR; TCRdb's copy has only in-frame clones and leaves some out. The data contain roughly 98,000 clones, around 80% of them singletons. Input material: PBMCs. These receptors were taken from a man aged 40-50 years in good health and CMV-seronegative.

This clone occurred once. The CDR3 is CATSRASQSYVGYTF. The CDR3 DNA is TGTGCCACCAGCAGAGCATCGCAGTCTTACGTTGGCTACACCTTC. J is TRBJ1-2 and V is TRBV15; no definite D call. Trimming removed 1 base at V and 7 bases at J, with 16 bases between. Looked up from germline, CDR1 is LNHNV and CDR2 is YYDKDF (reference sequence). The CDR3 is 15 amino acids.

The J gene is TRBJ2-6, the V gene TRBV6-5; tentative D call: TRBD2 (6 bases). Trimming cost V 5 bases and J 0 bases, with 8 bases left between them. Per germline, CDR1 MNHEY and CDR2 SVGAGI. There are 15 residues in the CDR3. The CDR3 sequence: CASSGGSSGANVLTF. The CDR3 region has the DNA TGTGCCAGCAGTGGAGGGTCCTCTGGGGCCAACGTCCTGACTTTC.

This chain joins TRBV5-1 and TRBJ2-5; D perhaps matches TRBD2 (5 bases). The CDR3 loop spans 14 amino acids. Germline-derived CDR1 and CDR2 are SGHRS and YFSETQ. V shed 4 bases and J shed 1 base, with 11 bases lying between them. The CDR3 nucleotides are TGCGCCAGCAGCCAAAATAGCGCCCAAGAGACCCAGTACTTC. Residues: CASSQNSAQETQYF. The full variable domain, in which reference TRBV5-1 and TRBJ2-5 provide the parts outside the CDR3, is KAGVTQTPRYLIKTRGQQVTLSCSPISGHRSVSWYQQTPGQGLQFLFEYFSETQRNKGNFPGRFSGRQFSNSRSEMNVSTLELGDSALYLCASSQNSAQETQYFGPGTRLLVL.

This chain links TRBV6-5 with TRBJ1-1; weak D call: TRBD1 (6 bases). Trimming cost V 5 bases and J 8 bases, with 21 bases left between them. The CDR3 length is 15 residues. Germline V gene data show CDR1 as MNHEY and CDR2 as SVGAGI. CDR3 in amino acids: CASSPETGIGEEAFF. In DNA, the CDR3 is TGTGCCAGCAGTCCGGAAACAGGGATTGGCGAGGAAGCTTTCTTT.

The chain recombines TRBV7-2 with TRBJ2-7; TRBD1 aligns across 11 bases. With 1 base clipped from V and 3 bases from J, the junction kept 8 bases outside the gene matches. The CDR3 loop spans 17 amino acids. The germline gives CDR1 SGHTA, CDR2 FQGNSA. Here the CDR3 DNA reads TGTGCCAGCAGCTTAGTTCCCCGGGACAGGGGGTTCTACGAGCAGTACTTC. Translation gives CASSLVPRDRGFYEQYF. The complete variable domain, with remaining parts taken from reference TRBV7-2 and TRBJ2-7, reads GAGVSQSPSNKVTEKGKDVELRCDPISGHTALYWYRQSLGQGLEFLIYFQGNSAPDKSGLPSDRFSAERTGGSVSTLTIQRTQQEDSAVYLCASSLVPRDRGFYEQYFGPGTRLTVT.

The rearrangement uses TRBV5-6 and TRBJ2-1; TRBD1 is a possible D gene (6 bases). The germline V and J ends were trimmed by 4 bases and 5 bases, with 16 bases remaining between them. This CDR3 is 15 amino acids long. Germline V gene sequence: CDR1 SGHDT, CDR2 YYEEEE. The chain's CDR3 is CASSPGQNRNNEQFF. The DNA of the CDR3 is TGTGCCAGCAGCCCAGGACAGAACAGAAACAATGAGCAGTTCTTC. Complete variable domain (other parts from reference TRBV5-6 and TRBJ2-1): DAGVTQSPTHLIKTRGQQVTLRCSPKSGHDTVSWYQQALGQGPQFIFQYYEEEERQRGNFPDRFSGHQFPNYSSELNVNALLLGDSALYLCASSPGQNRNNEQFFGPGTRLTVL.

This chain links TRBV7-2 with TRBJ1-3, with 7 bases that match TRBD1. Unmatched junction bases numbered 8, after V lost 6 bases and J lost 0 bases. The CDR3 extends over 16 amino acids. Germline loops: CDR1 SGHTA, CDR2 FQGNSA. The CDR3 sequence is CASSQTGLTSGNTIYF. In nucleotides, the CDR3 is TGTGCCAGCAGTCAGACAGGGCTGACCTCTGGAAACACCATATATTTT.

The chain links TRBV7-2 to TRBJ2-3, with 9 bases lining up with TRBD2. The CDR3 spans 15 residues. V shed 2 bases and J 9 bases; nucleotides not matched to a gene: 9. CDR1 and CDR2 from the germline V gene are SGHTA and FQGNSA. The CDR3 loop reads CASSLIRLAAETQYF. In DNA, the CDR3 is TGTGCCAGCAGCTTAATTCGACTAGCGGCTGAGACGCAGTATTTT. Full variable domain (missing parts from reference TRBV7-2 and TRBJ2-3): GAGVSQSPSNKVTEKGKDVELRCDPISGHTALYWYRQSLGQGLEFLIYFQGNSAPDKSGLPSDRFSAERTGGSVSTLTIQRTQQEDSAVYLCASSLIRLAAETQYFGPGTRLTVL.

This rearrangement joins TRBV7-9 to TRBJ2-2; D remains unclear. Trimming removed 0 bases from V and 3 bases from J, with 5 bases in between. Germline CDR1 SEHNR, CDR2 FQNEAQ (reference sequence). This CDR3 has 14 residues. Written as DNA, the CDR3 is TGTGCCAGCAGCTTAGCGCTAGACACCGGGGAGCTGTTTTTT. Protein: CASSLALDTGELFF.

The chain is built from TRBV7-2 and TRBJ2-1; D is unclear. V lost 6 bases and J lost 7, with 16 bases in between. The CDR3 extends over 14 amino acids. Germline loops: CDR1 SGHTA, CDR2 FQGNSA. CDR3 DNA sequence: TGTGCCAGCAGACACCCGGCGGATGTGAATGAGCAGTTCTTC. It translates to CASRHPADVNEQFF.

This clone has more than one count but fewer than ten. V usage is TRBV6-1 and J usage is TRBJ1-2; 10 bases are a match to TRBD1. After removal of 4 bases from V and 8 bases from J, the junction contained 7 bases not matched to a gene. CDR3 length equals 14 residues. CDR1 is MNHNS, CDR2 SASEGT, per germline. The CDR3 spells CASSAGQGEGGYTF. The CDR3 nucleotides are TGTGCCAGCAGTGCCGGACAGGGGGAGGGAGGCTACACCTTC.

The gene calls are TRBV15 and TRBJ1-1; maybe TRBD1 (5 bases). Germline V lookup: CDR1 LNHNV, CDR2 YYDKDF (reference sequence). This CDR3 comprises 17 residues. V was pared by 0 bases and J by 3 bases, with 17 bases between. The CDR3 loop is CATSRDRGVGDHTEAFF. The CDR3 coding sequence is TGTGCCACCAGCAGAGATAGGGGTGTAGGTGACCACACTGAAGCTTTCTTT.

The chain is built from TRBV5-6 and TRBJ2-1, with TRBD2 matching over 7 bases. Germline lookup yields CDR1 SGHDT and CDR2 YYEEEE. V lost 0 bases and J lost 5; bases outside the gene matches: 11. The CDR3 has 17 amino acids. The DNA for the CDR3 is TGTGCCAGCAGCTTGGTGGTAGCGAGCGGGAAGAACAATGAGCAGTTCTTC. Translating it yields CASSLVVASGKNNEQFF.

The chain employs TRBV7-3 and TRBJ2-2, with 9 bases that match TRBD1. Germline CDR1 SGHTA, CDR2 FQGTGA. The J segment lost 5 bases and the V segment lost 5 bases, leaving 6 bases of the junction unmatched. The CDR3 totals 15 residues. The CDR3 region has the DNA TGTGCCAGCAGCGTGACAGGGGGAAATACCGGGGAGCTGTTTTTT. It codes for CASSVTGGNTGELFF.

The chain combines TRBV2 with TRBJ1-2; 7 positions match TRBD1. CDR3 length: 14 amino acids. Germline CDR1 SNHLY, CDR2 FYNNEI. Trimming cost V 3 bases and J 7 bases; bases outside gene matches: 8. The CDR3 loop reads CASSDFGAGGGYTF. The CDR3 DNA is TGTGCCAGCAGTGACTTCGGGGCAGGGGGTGGCTACACCTTC.

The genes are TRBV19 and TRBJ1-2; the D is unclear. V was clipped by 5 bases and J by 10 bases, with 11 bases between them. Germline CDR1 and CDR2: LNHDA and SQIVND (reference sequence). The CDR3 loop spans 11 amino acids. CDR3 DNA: TGTGCCAGTAGTTTATCCAGGTACTACACCTTC. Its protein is CASSLSRYYTF.

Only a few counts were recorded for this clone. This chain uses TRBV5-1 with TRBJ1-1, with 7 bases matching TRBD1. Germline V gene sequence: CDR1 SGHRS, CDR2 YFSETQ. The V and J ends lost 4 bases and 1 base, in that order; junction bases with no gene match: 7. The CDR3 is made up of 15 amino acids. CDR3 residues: CASSVYRGQNTEAFF. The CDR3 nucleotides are TGCGCCAGCAGCGTCTACAGGGGACAGAACACTGAAGCTTTCTTT.

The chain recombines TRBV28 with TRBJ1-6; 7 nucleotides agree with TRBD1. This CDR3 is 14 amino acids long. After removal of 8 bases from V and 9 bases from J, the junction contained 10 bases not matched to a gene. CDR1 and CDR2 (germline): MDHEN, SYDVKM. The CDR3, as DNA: TGTGCCAGCGGTAGAGAACAGGGGACTTCACCCCTCCACTTT. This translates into CASGREQGTSPLHF. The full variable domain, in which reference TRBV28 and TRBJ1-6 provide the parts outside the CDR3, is DVKVTQSSRYLVKRTGEKVFLECVQDMDHENMFWYRQDPGLGLRLIYFSYDVKMKEKGDIPEGYSVSREKKERFSLILESASTNQTSMYLCASGREQGTSPLHFGNGTRLTVT.

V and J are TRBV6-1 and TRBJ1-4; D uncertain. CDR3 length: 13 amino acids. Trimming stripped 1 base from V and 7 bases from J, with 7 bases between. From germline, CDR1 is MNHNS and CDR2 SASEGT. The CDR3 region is CASSEVSVEKLFF. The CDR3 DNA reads TGTGCCAGCAGTGAAGTTTCCGTTGAAAAACTGTTTTTT.

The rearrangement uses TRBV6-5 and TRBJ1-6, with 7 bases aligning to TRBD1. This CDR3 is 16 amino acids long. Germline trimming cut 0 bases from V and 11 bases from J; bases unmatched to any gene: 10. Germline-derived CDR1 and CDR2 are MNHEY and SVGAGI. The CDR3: CASSYSQPARGPPLHF. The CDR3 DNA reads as TGTGCCAGCAGTTACTCGCAACCGGCTAGGGGGCCACCCCTCCACTTT.

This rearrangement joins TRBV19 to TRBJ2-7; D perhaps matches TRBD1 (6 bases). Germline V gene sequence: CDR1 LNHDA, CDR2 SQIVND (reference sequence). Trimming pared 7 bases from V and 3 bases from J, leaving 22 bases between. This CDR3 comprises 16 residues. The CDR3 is CASTSRVGRGLYEQYF. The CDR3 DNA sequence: TGTGCCAGTACCTCCCGCGTGGGCAGGGGCCTCTACGAGCAGTACTTC.

The CDR3 DNA follows: TGCAGCGTAGCCCCGTACAATGAGCAGTTCTTC. This translates into CSVAPYNEQFF. The chain is built from TRBV29-1 and TRBJ2-1; D gene uncertain. The CDR3 sequence is 11 residues long. Deletions cut 6 bases from V and 4 bases from J, with 7 bases between. The germline gives CDR1 SQVTM, CDR2 ANQGSEA.

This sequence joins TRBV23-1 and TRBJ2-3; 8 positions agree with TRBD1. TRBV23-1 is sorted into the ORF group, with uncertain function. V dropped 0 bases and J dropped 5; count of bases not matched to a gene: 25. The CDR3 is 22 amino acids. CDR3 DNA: TGCGCCAGCAGTCAATCGCTCCGGGACAGGTTTTCGTATGAGGGGGCGGGAGATACGCAGTATTTT. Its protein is CASSQSLRDRFSYEGAGDTQYF.

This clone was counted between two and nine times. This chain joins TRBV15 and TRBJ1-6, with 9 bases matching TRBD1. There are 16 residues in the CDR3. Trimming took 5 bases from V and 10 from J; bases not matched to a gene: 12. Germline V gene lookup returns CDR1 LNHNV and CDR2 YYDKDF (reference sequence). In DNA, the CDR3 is TGTGCCACCAGCTCACAGGGGGACAGGGTGATCTCACCCCTCCACTTT. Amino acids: CATSSQGDRVISPLHF. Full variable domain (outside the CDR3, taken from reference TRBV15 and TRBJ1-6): DAMVIQNPRYQVTQFGKPVTLSCSQTLNHNVMYWYQQKSSQAPKLLFHYYDKDFNNEADTPDNFQSRRPNTSFCFLDIRSPGLGDTAMYLCATSSQGDRVISPLHFGNGTRLTVT.

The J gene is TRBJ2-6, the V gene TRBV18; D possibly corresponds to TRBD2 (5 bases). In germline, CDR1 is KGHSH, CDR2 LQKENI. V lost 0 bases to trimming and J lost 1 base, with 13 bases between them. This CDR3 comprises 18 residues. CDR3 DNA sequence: TGTGCCAGCTCACCACCGTCGGGAACAGAGTCTGGGGCCAACGTCCTGACTTTC. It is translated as CASSPPSGTESGANVLTF.

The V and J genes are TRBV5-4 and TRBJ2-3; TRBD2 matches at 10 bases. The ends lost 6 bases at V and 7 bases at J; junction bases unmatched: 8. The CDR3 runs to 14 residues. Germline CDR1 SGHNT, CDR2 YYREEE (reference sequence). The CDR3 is CASKSGGALNTQYF. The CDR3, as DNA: TGTGCCAGCAAGAGCGGGGGGGCGTTGAATACGCAGTATTTT. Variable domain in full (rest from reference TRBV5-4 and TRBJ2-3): ETGVTQSPTHLIKTRGQQVTLRCSSQSGHNTVSWYQQALGQGPQFIFQYYREEENGRGNFPPRFSGLQFPNYSSELNVNALELDDSALYLCASKSGGALNTQYFGPGTRLTVL.

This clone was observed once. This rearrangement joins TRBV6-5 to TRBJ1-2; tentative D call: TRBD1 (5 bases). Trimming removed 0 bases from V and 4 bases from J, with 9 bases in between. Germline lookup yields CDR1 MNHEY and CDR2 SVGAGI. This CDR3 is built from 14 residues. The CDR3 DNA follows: TGTGCCAGCAGTTACTCGGGCAGGGCCTATGGCTACACCTTC. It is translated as CASSYSGRAYGYTF.

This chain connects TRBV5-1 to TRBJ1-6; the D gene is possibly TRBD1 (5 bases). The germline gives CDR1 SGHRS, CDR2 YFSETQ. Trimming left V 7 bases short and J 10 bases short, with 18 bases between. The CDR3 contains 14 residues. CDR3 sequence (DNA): TGCGCCAGCGGAACCGGGACTTCGGGATCACCCCTCCACTTT. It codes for CASGTGTSGSPLHF.

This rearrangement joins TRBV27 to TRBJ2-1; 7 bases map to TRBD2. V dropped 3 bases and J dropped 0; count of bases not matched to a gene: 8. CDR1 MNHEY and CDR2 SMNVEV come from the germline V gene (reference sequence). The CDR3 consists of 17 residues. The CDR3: CASSFLRVAGSYNEQFF. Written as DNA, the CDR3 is TGTGCCAGCAGTTTCCTCCGAGTAGCGGGCTCCTACAATGAGCAGTTCTTC.

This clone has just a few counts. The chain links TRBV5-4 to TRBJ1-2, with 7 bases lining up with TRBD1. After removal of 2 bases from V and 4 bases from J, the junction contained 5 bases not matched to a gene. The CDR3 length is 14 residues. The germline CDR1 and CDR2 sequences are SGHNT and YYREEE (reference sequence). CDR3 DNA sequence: TGTGCCAGCAGCTTTCAGGGACAGCTCTATGGCTACACCTTC. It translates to CASSFQGQLYGYTF.